What follows are 17 T cell receptor beta chains derived from one specimen sequenced in a study of blood T cell repertoires in COVID-19. Repertoires were generated with immunoSEQ multiplex PCR, while TCRdb's copy carries only in-frame clones and drops some. The data show roughly 160,000 clones, with more than 85% seen just once and roughly 2.5% held by the top ten. Sequenced sample: peripheral blood. The receptors here all came from a woman of 80 years or more with COVID-19, enrolled during active disease.

The chain has TRBV5-1 and TRBJ2-7, with a tentative D call TRBD1 (6 bases). Trimming took 4 bases from V and 1 from J, leaving 9 bases between them. Per germline, CDR1 SGHRS and CDR2 YFSETQ. This CDR3 region has 13 residues. The CDR3 loop is CASSRQGSYEQYF. In DNA, the CDR3 is TGCGCCAGCAGCCGTCAGGGGTCCTACGAGCAGTACTTC.

The rearrangement joins TRBV4-3 to TRBJ2-1, with 8 bases fitting TRBD2. Looked up from germline, CDR1 is LGHNA and CDR2 is YSLEER. The CDR3 covers 17 residues. J was trimmed by 0 bases and V by 2 bases; bases with no gene match: 6. As DNA, the CDR3 is TGCGCCAGCAGCCAATCATTGAGCGGGAGCTCCTACAATGAGCAGTTCTTC. This codes for CASSQSLSGSSYNEQFF.

This clone was seen a handful of times. The chain couples TRBV6-2 or TRBV6-3 to TRBJ2-1; no clear D. The CDR3 spans 12 residues. CDR1 is MNHEY, CDR2 SVGEGT, per germline. Between the trimmed V and J ends, which lost 6 bases and 9 bases, there was a span of 12 bases. The CDR3 DNA follows: TGTGCCAGCAGCGACTCGCCCGCTGAGCAGTTCTTC. This translates into CASSDSPAEQFF.

The CDR3 region has the DNA TGTGCCAGCTCACCAATCAATCAAGAGACCCAGTACTTC. Translating gives CASSPINQETQYF. This rearrangement joins TRBV18 to TRBJ2-5; D remains unclear. V was shortened by 2 bases and J by 2 bases, with 6 bases between the two germline ends. CDR1 is KGHSH, CDR2 LQKENI, per germline. This CDR3 is 13 amino acids long.

CDR3 residues: CASSHTGGQYEKLFF. The CDR3 nucleotides read TGTGCCAGCAGCCATACAGGGGGCCAATATGAAAAACTGTTTTTT. This chain joins TRBV3-1 (or the pseudogene TRBV3-2) and TRBJ1-4; 9 bases map to TRBD1. CDR1 and CDR2 (germline): LGHDT, YNNKEL (reference sequence). The CDR3 covers 15 residues. Losses at the gene ends were 3 bases for V and 6 bases for J; bases not matched to a gene: 5.

This clone was found once. The chain links TRBV14 to TRBJ2-7, with 7 bases matching TRBD1. The CDR3 runs 13 residues. CDR1 is SGHDN, CDR2 FVKESK, per germline. The V gene end was trimmed by 4 bases and the J gene end by 4 bases; junction bases not matched to a gene: 4. CDR3 DNA sequence: TGTGCCAGCAGCCCGGGACAGCTATACGAGCAGTACTTC. Its protein is CASSPGQLYEQYF.

The chain uses TRBV20-1 and TRBJ2-1, with 11 bases that match TRBD2. The CDR3 is 17 amino acids. Germline loops: CDR1 DFQATT, CDR2 SNEGSKA (reference sequence). Trimming removed 3 bases from V and 0 bases from J; junction bases left unmatched: 7. The CDR3 sequence is CSASQTSGVGSYNEQFF. As DNA, the CDR3 is TGCAGTGCTAGTCAGACTAGCGGGGTCGGCTCCTACAATGAGCAGTTCTTC.

The chain is built from TRBV28 and TRBJ2-1, with a weak D call TRBD1 (6 bases). Trimming shortened V by 7 bases and J by 5 bases, and 15 bases separated the two germline ends. The CDR3 runs 14 residues. The germline gives CDR1 MDHEN, CDR2 SYDVKM. CDR3 bases: TGTGCCAGCACCTTGGCAGGGGAGAACAATGAGCAGTTCTTC. Residues: CASTLAGENNEQFF.

The chain employs TRBV11-2 and TRBJ2-2; 9 bases are shared with TRBD1. CDR1 and CDR2 (germline): SGHAT, FQNNGV. The CDR3 contains 15 residues. J lost 4 bases, V lost 5 bases, and 5 bases had no gene match. The CDR3 DNA reads as TGTGCCAGCAGCCCCGGGACAGGGCTCACCGGGGAGCTGTTTTTT. This codes for CASSPGTGLTGELFF.

This chain uses TRBV9 with TRBJ2-3, with 8 bases fitting TRBD2. CDR1 and CDR2 from the germline V gene are SGDLS and YYNGEE. V trimming: 3 bases; J trimming: 0 bases; junction bases outside the gene matches: 15. The CDR3 is 19 amino acids. DNA of the CDR3: TGTGCCAGCAGCGGAGATATTAGCGGAGCGGGGGTTAGCACAGATACGCAGTATTTT. Its protein product is CASSGDISGAGVSTDTQYF.

V gene TRBV6-6 combines with J gene TRBJ2-2; tentative D call: TRBD1 (6 bases). V lost 6 bases and J 2 bases, leaving 13 bases between the germline ends. Germline V CDR1 and CDR2: MNHNY, SVGAGI (reference sequence). The CDR3 is made up of 15 amino acids. The chain's CDR3 is CASSRWTANTGELFF. CDR3 DNA sequence: TGTGCCAGCAGCCGCTGGACAGCAAACACCGGGGAGCTGTTTTTT.

This rearrangement joins TRBV6-5 to TRBJ2-5; 8 bases match TRBD1. The CDR3 consists of 12 residues. Germline V gives CDR1 MNHEY, CDR2 SVGAGI. V shed 8 bases and J 5 bases; nucleotides not matched to a gene: 4. Here the CDR3 DNA reads TGTGCCAGCCGGGACAGGAGGGAGACCCAGTACTTC. Residues: CASRDRRETQYF.

This chain uses TRBV7-6 with TRBJ1-4; tentatively, D is TRBD1 (6 bases). In germline, CDR1 is SGHVS, CDR2 FNYEAQ. The CDR3 contains 15 residues. Trimming shortened V by 5 bases and J by 6 bases, and 16 bases separated the two germline ends. The DNA for the CDR3 is TGTGCCAGCAGCGCTGTGGTAGGGGGTTATGAAAAACTGTTTTTT. Amino acid sequence: CASSAVVGGYEKLFF.

The chain uses TRBV6-5 and TRBJ2-7, with a possible D match to TRBD1 (5 bases). The CDR3 runs to 14 residues. The germline CDR1 and CDR2 sequences are MNHEY and SVGAGI. Trimming removed 4 bases at V and 9 bases at J, with 19 bases between. The CDR3 coding sequence is TGTGCCAGCAGTTTAAAAAACACTCAGGGTCGGCAGTACTTC. Amino acid sequence: CASSLKNTQGRQYF.

The chain has TRBV6-4 and TRBJ2-1; D is possibly TRBD2 (6 bases). The CDR3 is 13 residues long. Trimming cost V 5 bases and J 8 bases, with 13 bases left between them. Germline-derived CDR1 and CDR2 are MRHNA and SNTAGT. CDR3 region: CASSWEENYEQFF. As DNA, the CDR3 is TGTGCCAGCAGTTGGGAGGAGAATTATGAGCAGTTCTTC.

The rearrangement joins TRBV4-3 to TRBJ2-7, with 7 bases aligning to TRBD1. Germline CDR1 and CDR2: LGHNA and YSLEER. J gave up 1 base and V 2 bases, and 5 bases lay outside the gene matches. CDR3 length: 15 residues. In DNA form, the CDR3 reads TGCGCCAGCAGCCAACATAGACAGGGTTCCTACGAGCAGTACTTC. Its translation: CASSQHRQGSYEQYF.

The chain combines TRBV7-9 with TRBJ2-1; the match to TRBD2 covers 7 bases. Trimming removed 4 bases from V and 7 bases from J; junction bases left unmatched: 13. CDR3 length: 16 residues. Germline CDR1 reads SEHNR; CDR2 reads FQNEAQ (reference sequence). Here the CDR3 DNA reads TGTGCCAGCAGCTCAAATAGGGGAGGGTATGAAAATGAGCAGTTCTTC. It is translated as CASSSNRGGYENEQFF.